A single sample is the source of the 23 T cell receptor beta chains below, sequenced in a study of pediatric ulcerative colitis. Rectal tissue came from one to two pinch biopsies taken at colonoscopy. Libraries were prepared by immunoSEQ multiplex PCR; TCRdb keeps only in-frame clonotypes and omits some of them. The repertoire holds about 36,000 clones, with about three quarters as singletons. Sequenced input: gut tissue. These receptors came from a boy younger than 18 with moderate ulcerative colitis.

V gene TRBV18 combines with J gene TRBJ2-7; perhaps D is TRBD1 or TRBD2 (6 bases each). The CDR3 covers 15 residues. V was shortened by 4 bases and J by 3 bases, with 16 bases between the two germline ends. CDR1 KGHSH and CDR2 LQKENI come from the germline V gene. The CDR3, as DNA: TGTGCCAGCTCACAGCAACAGGGAGGCGGCTACGAGCAGTACTTC. Protein sequence: CASSQQQGGGYEQYF.

The J gene is TRBJ2-2, the V gene TRBV10-3; D is uncertain. This CDR3 has 13 amino acids. Germline CDR1 reads ENHRY; CDR2 reads SYGVKD. Trimming took 6 bases from V and 4 from J, leaving 9 bases between them. The CDR3 DNA sequence: TGTGCCATCAGGGGAAGGGTCACCGGGGAGCTGTTTTTT. Protein sequence: CAIRGRVTGELFF.

The chain couples TRBV6-5 to TRBJ1-2, with 8 bases lining up with TRBD1. The CDR3 is 15 amino acids. Germline loops: CDR1 MNHEY, CDR2 SVGAGI. Trimming at V came to 7 bases and at J to 6 bases, leaving 13 bases not matched to a gene. The DNA of the CDR3 is TGTGCCAGCAAGCCCGCTTGGCAGGGGGCGCATGGCTACACCTTC. This gives the protein CASKPAWQGAHGYTF.

The chain has TRBV7-2 and TRBJ2-7, with a possible D match to TRBD2 (5 bases). The germline CDR1 and CDR2 sequences are SGHTA and FQGNSA. This CDR3 comprises 15 residues. The ends were cut back, 1 base at V and 5 bases at J, with 15 bases in the middle. The CDR3 spells CASSLDWPSPHEQYF. The CDR3 DNA reads as TGTGCCAGCAGCTTAGATTGGCCTAGCCCCCACGAGCAGTACTTC.

This clone appeared once. The genes are TRBV6-5 and TRBJ1-2, with 8 bases aligning to TRBD1. The germline V gene encodes CDR1 MNHEY and CDR2 SVGAGI. V was pared by 6 bases and J by 7 bases, with 10 bases of the junction left unmatched. This CDR3 is built from 14 residues. Here the CDR3 reads CASRWTGLGSGYTF. Written as DNA, the CDR3 is TGTGCCAGCAGGTGGACAGGGCTAGGGAGTGGCTACACCTTC.

The rearrangement joins TRBV18 to TRBJ2-1; the match to TRBD2 covers 9 bases. CDR1 and CDR2 from the germline V gene are KGHSH and LQKENI. The CDR3 has 14 residues. Trimming removed 2 bases from V and 9 bases from J; junction bases left unmatched: 5. The CDR3 loop reads CASSPWREGSEQFF. The CDR3 DNA is TGTGCCAGCTCACCATGGCGGGAGGGCAGTGAGCAGTTCTTC.

This chain uses TRBV28 with TRBJ1-1; 8 positions agree with TRBD1. The CDR3 sequence is 18 residues long. The ends lost 0 bases at V and 2 bases at J; junction bases unmatched: 11. CDR1 and CDR2 (germline): MDHEN, SYDVKM. In DNA form, the CDR3 reads TGTGCCAGCAGTTTATGGGGGTATCAGGGGGCTGAAAACACTGAAGCTTTCTTT. The encoded protein is CASSLWGYQGAENTEAFF.

This chain uses TRBV7-9 with TRBJ1-4; D uncertain. Between the trimmed V and J ends, which lost 4 bases and 4 bases, there was a span of 13 bases. Germline loops: CDR1 SEHNR, CDR2 FQNEAQ (reference sequence). CDR3 size: 15 residues. For the CDR3, the DNA is TGTGCCAGCAGCTCACCGGGTTCCCTTAATGAAAAACTGTTTTTT. Its translation: CASSSPGSLNEKLFF. Looking up the rest from reference TRBV7-9 and TRBJ1-4 gives the full variable domain: DTGVSQNPRHKITKRGQNVTFRCDPISEHNRLYWYRQTLGQGPEFLTYFQNEAQLEKSRLLSDRFSAERPKGSFSTLEIQRTEQGDSAMYLCASSSPGSLNEKLFFGSGTQLSVL.

The V and J genes are TRBV5-1 and TRBJ2-3, with D hard to call. V was trimmed by 1 base and J by 2 bases, leaving 11 bases between them. The length of the CDR3 is 15 residues. Germline values: CDR1 SGHRS, CDR2 YFSETQ. This chain's CDR3 is CASSLFRPATDTQYF. The DNA of the CDR3 is TGCGCCAGCAGCTTGTTCAGGCCGGCCACAGATACGCAGTATTTT.

The V gene is TRBV5-4, the J gene TRBJ1-1; 12 bases are shared with TRBD1. The CDR3 runs to 16 residues. V trimming: 9 bases; J trimming: 1 base; junction bases outside the gene matches: 10. Germline V lookup: CDR1 SGHNT, CDR2 YYREEE (reference sequence). The CDR3 loop is CATTTGTGGGNTEAFF. For the CDR3, the DNA is TGTGCCACGACCACCGGGACAGGGGGCGGGAACACTGAAGCTTTCTTT.

The chain employs TRBV9 and TRBJ2-1; D gene unclear. The ends were cut back, 6 bases at V and 4 bases at J, with 23 bases in the middle. CDR1 and CDR2 (germline): SGDLS, YYNGEE. The CDR3 is 17 residues long. As DNA, the CDR3 is TGTGCCAGCACCCGTAGTTCACGAGCAGACGTATACAATGAGCAGTTCTTC. As protein: CASTRSSRADVYNEQFF.

The rearrangement uses TRBV5-1 and TRBJ1-4; 7 nucleotides match TRBD1. Germline V gene lookup returns CDR1 SGHRS and CDR2 YFSETQ. The trim removed 4 bases at V and 4 bases at J, leaving 7 bases unmatched. The CDR3 extends over 15 amino acids. The CDR3 DNA sequence: TGCGCCAGCAGCGAAAACAGGGGCCTTAATGAAAAACTGTTTTTT. The encoded protein is CASSENRGLNEKLFF.

V and J are TRBV11-2 and TRBJ2-7; D unresolved. V lost 6 bases, J lost 2 bases, and 14 bases lay in between. The germline gives CDR1 SGHAT, CDR2 FQNNGV. The CDR3 is 14 amino acids. The CDR3 bases are TGTGCCAGCAGGGGTGTGGCAGTCCCCTACGAGCAGTACTTC. It specifies CASRGVAVPYEQYF.

The chain recombines TRBV7-6 with TRBJ2-2; D is uncertain. The CDR3 is 12 amino acids. V lost 2 bases and J 5 bases, leaving 3 bases between the germline ends. The germline CDR1 and CDR2 sequences are SGHVS and FNYEAQ. CDR3 sequence (DNA): TGTGCCAGCAGCTTACCAACCGGGGAGCTGTTTTTT. It is translated as CASSLPTGELFF.

The rearrangement links TRBV28 to TRBJ1-1; 9 nucleotides align to TRBD1. V lost 5 bases, J lost 5 bases, and 6 bases stayed unmatched. Germline-derived CDR1 and CDR2 are MDHEN and SYDVKM. This CDR3 region has 14 residues. CDR3 nucleotides: TGTGCCAGCAGTCTTACGACAGGGGGAACTGAAGCTTTCTTT. Translating it yields CASSLTTGGTEAFF.

The rearrangement links TRBV28 to TRBJ1-2; D might be TRBD1 (5 bases). The germline gives CDR1 MDHEN, CDR2 SYDVKM. V was clipped by 9 bases and J by 7 bases, with 9 bases between them. The CDR3 is 10 residues long. The CDR3 reads CASWGTGYTF. CDR3 nucleotide sequence: TGTGCCAGTTGGGGGACTGGCTACACCTTC.

The chain combines TRBV6-4 with TRBJ2-1; 14 nucleotides agree with TRBD2. V lost 5 bases and J lost 5; bases outside the gene matches: 2. The CDR3 extends over 15 amino acids. CDR1 and CDR2 from the germline V gene are MRHNA and SNTAGT. CDR3 in amino acids: CASSPGLAGDNEQFF. The CDR3 DNA reads TGTGCCAGCAGTCCGGGACTAGCGGGGGACAATGAGCAGTTCTTC.

In its sample, this clone was seen once. The rearrangement links TRBV4-1 to TRBJ2-3, with a weak D call TRBD2 (5 bases). The germline V gene encodes CDR1 MGHRA and CDR2 YSYEKL. The CDR3 is 16 residues long. V lost 1 base to trimming and J lost 6 bases, with 17 bases between them. The CDR3 spells CASSQVFKGVGDTQYF. CDR3 coding DNA: TGCGCCAGCAGCCAAGTTTTTAAGGGAGTAGGGGATACGCAGTATTTT.

This clone was observed a few times. The chain uses TRBV6-5 and TRBJ2-3, with D unresolved. The V gene lost 1 base and the J gene lost 9 bases, with 5 bases spanning the gap. Germline CDR1 MNHEY, CDR2 SVGAGI. The length of the CDR3 is 11 residues. The CDR3 reads CASSYLGTQYF. In DNA, the CDR3 is TGTGCCAGCAGTTACTTAGGGACGCAGTATTTT.

The chain uses TRBV6-1 and TRBJ2-2; no reliable D call. V lost 7 bases and J lost 3, with 12 bases in between. The CDR3 consists of 14 residues. Germline values: CDR1 MNHNS, CDR2 SASEGT. The CDR3 is CASIQERDTGELFF. The CDR3 coding sequence is TGTGCCAGCATTCAAGAGCGTGACACCGGGGAGCTGTTTTTT.

This chain connects TRBV9 to TRBJ2-7, with 8 bases fitting TRBD1. Germline CDR1 is SGDLS and CDR2 is YYNGEE. The V and J ends lost 4 bases and 5 bases, in that order; junction bases with no gene match: 8. CDR3 size: 14 residues. CDR3 sequence reads: CASSLRTGWDEQYF. The CDR3 DNA sequence: TGTGCCAGCAGCCTACGGACAGGGTGGGACGAGCAGTACTTC.

This chain uses TRBV5-6 with TRBJ2-7, with D perhaps matching TRBD1 or TRBD2 (5 bases each). CDR1 is SGHDT and CDR2 is YYEEEE in the germline V gene. The CDR3 spans 12 residues. V was trimmed by 4 bases and J by 2 bases, leaving 7 bases between them. The CDR3 nucleotides read TGTGCCAGCAGCCGGGGACCCTACGAGCAGTACTTC. It encodes CASSRGPYEQYF. The whole variable domain, filled in from reference TRBV5-6 and TRBJ2-7, reads DAGVTQSPTHLIKTRGQQVTLRCSPKSGHDTVSWYQQALGQGPQFIFQYYEEEERQRGNFPDRFSGHQFPNYSSELNVNALLLGDSALYLCASSRGPYEQYFGPGTRLTVT.

This clone showed up just a few times. The chain recombines TRBV5-8 with TRBJ1-1, with 7 positions matching TRBD1. The ends lost 4 bases at V and 5 bases at J; junction bases unmatched: 5. The CDR3 runs to 13 residues. Germline assignment: CDR1 SGHTS and CDR2 YDEGEE. CDR3 in amino acids: CASSLTGRTEAFF. The CDR3 region has the DNA TGTGCCAGCAGCCTGACAGGGCGAACTGAAGCTTTCTTT.